This section outlines one T cell receptor (beta chain) sequence together with its context. V shed 4 bases and J 2 bases; nucleotides not matched to a gene: 3. The CDR3 spans 16 residues. Looked up from germline, CDR1 is SGHVS and CDR2 is FQNEAQ. The data originate from a study of cytomegalovirus exposure and HLA in healthy donors. Primers: 60 Vbeta forward and 13 Jbeta reverse. Here immunoSEQ multiplex PCR was the method, and the copy in TCRdb shows in-frame clones only, minus some. Here the sample spans about 200,000 clones, 82% being singletons. The chain is built from TRBV7-8 and TRBJ2-1, with TRBD2 matching 12 bases. This TCR derives from a woman in her forties or fifties in good health and CMV-seropositive. The sequencing sample was made of PBMCs. CDR3 in amino acids: CASSSSSGGAYNEQFF. The CDR3, as DNA: TGTGCCAGCAGCTCCTCTAGCGGGGGGGCCTACAATGAGCAGTTCTTC.